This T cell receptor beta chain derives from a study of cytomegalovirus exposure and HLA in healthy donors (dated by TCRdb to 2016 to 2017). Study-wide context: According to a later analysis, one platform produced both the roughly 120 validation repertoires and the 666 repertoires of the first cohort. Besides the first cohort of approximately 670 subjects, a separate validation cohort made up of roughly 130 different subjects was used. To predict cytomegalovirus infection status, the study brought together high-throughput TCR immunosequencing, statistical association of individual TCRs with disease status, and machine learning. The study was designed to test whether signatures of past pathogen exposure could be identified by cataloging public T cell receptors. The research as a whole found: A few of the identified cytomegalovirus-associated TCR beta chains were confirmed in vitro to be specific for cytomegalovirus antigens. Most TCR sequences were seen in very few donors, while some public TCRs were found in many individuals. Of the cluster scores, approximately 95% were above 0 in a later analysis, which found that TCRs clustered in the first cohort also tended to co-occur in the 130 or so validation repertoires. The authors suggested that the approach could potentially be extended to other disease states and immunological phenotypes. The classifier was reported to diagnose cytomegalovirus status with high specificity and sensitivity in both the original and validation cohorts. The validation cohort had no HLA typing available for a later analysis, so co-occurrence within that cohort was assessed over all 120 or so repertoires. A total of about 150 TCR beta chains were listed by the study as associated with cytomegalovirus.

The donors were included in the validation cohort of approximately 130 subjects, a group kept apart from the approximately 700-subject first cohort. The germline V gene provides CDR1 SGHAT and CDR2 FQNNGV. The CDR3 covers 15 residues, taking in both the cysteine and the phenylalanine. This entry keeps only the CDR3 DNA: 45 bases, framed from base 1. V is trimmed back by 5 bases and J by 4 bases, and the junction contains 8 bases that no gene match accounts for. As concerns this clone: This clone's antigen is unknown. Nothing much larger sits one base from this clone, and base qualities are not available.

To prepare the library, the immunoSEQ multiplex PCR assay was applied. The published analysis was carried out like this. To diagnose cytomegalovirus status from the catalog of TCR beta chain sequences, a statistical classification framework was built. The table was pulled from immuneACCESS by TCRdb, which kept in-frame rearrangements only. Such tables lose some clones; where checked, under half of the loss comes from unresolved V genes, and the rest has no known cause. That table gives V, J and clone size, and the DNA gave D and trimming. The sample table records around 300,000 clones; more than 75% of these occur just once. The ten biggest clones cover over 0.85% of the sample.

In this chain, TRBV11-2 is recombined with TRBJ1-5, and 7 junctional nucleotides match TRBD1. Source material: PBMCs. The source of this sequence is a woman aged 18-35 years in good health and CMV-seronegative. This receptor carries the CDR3 CASSATGQVNQPQHF. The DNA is TGTGCCAGCAGCGCGACCGGACAGGTGAATCAGCCCCAGCATTTT.